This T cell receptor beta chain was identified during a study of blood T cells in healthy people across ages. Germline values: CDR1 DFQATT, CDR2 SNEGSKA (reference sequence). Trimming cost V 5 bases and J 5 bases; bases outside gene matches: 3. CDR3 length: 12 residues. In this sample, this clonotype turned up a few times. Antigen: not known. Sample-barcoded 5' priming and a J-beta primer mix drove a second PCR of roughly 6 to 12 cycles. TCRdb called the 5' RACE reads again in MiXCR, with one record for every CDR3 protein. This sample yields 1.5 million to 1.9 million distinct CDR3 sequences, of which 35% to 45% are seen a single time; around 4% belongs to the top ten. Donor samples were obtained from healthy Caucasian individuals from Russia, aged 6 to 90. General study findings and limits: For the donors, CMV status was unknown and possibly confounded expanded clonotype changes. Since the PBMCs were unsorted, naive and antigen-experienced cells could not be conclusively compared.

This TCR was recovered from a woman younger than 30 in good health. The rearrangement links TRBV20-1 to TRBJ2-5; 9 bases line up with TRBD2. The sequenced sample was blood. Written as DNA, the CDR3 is TGCAGTGCTGAAGCGGGAGGTGAGACCCAGTACTTC. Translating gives CSAEAGGETQYF.